The 25 T cell receptor beta chains below were found in one sample sequenced in a study of response to subunit inactivated influenza vaccine. TCRdb reprocessed the RT-PCR reads with MiXCR, giving one entry per CDR3 protein. The sample has 530,000 or so distinct CDR3 sequences; about 11% are singletons. The sequenced sample was PBMCs from blood, obtained on the day of vaccination. All receptors come from a man in his fifties or sixties who received an inactivated influenza vaccine.

The chain employs TRBV20-1 and TRBJ2-5; 7 bases line up with TRBD1. In germline, CDR1 is DFQATT, CDR2 SNEGSKA (reference sequence). This CDR3 is built from 11 residues. Unmatched junction bases numbered 4, after V lost 5 bases and J lost 7 bases. The CDR3 loop reads CSADRESTQYF. CDR3 DNA sequence: TGCAGTGCTGACAGGGAATCGACCCAGTACTTC.

The V call is TRBV5-5, the J call TRBJ1-4, with D hard to call. Germline V lookup: CDR1 SGHKS, CDR2 YYEKEE (reference sequence). Trimming took off 2 bases at V and 10 bases at J, with 15 bases between the two ends. The CDR3 spans 14 residues. In nucleotides, the CDR3 is TGTGCCAGCAGCTTCGGGTCCATCGAAGGAAAACTGTTTTTT. Translation gives CASSFGSIEGKLFF.

Many counts were recorded for this clonotype. V gene TRBV29-1 combines with J gene TRBJ2-1, with unresolved D. CDR3 size: 12 residues. V was shortened by 2 bases and J by 9 bases, with 11 bases between the two germline ends. Looked up from germline, CDR1 is SQVTM and CDR2 is ANQGSEA. The DNA of the CDR3 is TGCAGCGTTGAAATTAGGGTGGGTGAGCAGTTCTTC. It codes for CSVEIRVGEQFF.

This clonotype showed up just a few times. This chain links TRBV5-6 with TRBJ2-7; TRBD1 agrees at 9 bases. The germline CDR1 and CDR2 sequences are SGHDT and YYEEEE. CDR3 length: 16 amino acids. Trimming removed 5 bases from V and 4 bases from J; junction bases left unmatched: 13. CDR3 sequence (DNA): TGTGCCAGCAGATTTGAAACGGGACAGGGTGGTTACGAGCAGTACTTC. Translated: CASRFETGQGGYEQYF.

This clonotype has a single count. The chain carries TRBV12-3 or TRBV12-4 and TRBJ2-3; D possibly corresponds to TRBD2 (5 bases). The CDR3 has 18 amino acids. With 6 bases removed from V and 0 bases from J, the gap between germline ends came to 22 bases. CDR3 amino acids: CASRLGWGDTSSTDTQYF. CDR3 DNA: TGTGCCAGCAGACTGGGATGGGGAGACACCTCTAGCACAGATACGCAGTATTTT.

The V call is TRBV27, the J call TRBJ2-7, with 8 bases matching TRBD1. Looked up from germline, CDR1 is MNHEY and CDR2 is SMNVEV (reference sequence). Trimming at V came to 4 bases and at J to 3 bases, leaving 20 bases not matched to a gene. There are 19 residues in the CDR3. The CDR3 region is CASSSDLPTRDRNIYEQYF. DNA of the CDR3: TGTGCCAGCAGTTCCGACCTCCCGACCCGGGACAGGAATATCTACGAGCAGTACTTC.

The V call is TRBV20-1, the J call TRBJ1-5, with 7 bases matching TRBD1. The junction had 5 bases not matched to a gene; V was cut back by 2 bases and J by 1 base. The CDR3 is 15 residues long. The germline gives CDR1 DFQATT, CDR2 SNEGSKA (reference sequence). The CDR3 DNA is TGCAGTGCTAGACCCCCAGGGGGAAGCAATCAGCCCCAGCATTTT. It translates to CSARPPGGSNQPQHF.

V usage is TRBV3-1 and J usage is TRBJ2-1, with TRBD2 identical over 10 bases. This CDR3 is 16 amino acids long. With 2 bases clipped from V and 9 bases from J, the junction kept 10 bases outside the gene matches. The germline CDR1 and CDR2 sequences are LGHDT and YNNKEL (reference sequence). The DNA of the CDR3 is TGTGCCAGCAGCCAAATGGGGGCTAGCGGGAGAATTGAGCAGTTCTTC. Its translation: CASSQMGASGRIEQFF.

The rearrangement links TRBV18 to TRBJ1-1; possibly TRBD1 for D (6 bases). Germline CDR1 is KGHSH and CDR2 is LQKENI. Trimming shortened V by 2 bases and J by 3 bases, and 13 bases separated the two germline ends. The CDR3 sequence is 15 residues long. CDR3 nucleotides: TGTGCCAGCTCACCAGAAGCAGGGGTTCACACTGAAGCTTTCTTT. Its protein is CASSPEAGVHTEAFF.

This clonotype has just a few counts. V gene TRBV15 combines with J gene TRBJ2-2; possible D gene TRBD2, 5 bases. The germline gives CDR1 LNHNV, CDR2 YYDKDF (reference sequence). This CDR3 has 17 amino acids. The V end lost 1 base, the J end lost 10 bases, and 22 bases lay between the germline ends. The CDR3 loop is CATSRVGVSRGRAELFF. CDR3 bases: TGTGCCACCAGCAGAGTGGGAGTTTCTCGCGGGCGAGCGGAGCTGTTTTTT.

At least ten counts were recorded for this clonotype. The chain carries TRBV20-1 and TRBJ2-3; 9 nucleotides line up with TRBD2. V was pared by 4 bases and J by 3 bases, with 11 bases of the junction left unmatched. In germline, CDR1 is DFQATT, CDR2 SNEGSKA (reference sequence). The CDR3 has 16 residues. The CDR3 coding sequence is TGCAGTGCTACCACAATAAGCGGGAGGAAGACAGATACGCAGTATTTT. Protein: CSATTISGRKTDTQYF.

V usage is TRBV4-3 and J usage is TRBJ2-4; tentatively, D is TRBD1 or TRBD2 (5 bases each). CDR3 length equals 18 residues. V lost 0 bases and J 1 base, leaving 16 bases between the germline ends. Per germline, CDR1 LGHNA and CDR2 YSLEER. For the CDR3, the DNA is TGCGCCAGCAGCCAAGACGGGACGGCTCGGTGGGCCAAAAACATTCAGTACTTC. This translates into CASSQDGTARWAKNIQYF.

This clonotype has a handful of counts. This chain links TRBV6-5 with TRBJ2-1; D is ambiguous. The CDR3 is 12 amino acids. Trimming shortened V by 4 bases and J by 6 bases, and 7 bases separated the two germline ends. Germline lookup yields CDR1 MNHEY and CDR2 SVGAGI. The CDR3 coding sequence is TGTGCCAGCAGTTTGTCGCCCAATGAGCAGTTCTTC. It translates to CASSLSPNEQFF.

This chain uses TRBV5-1 with TRBJ2-3; 8 nucleotides match TRBD2. V was pared by 2 bases and J by 5 bases, with 13 bases of the junction left unmatched. Germline V gene sequence: CDR1 SGHRS, CDR2 YFSETQ. CDR3 length equals 17 residues. In nucleotides, the CDR3 is TGCGCCAGCAGCTTCAGACCATCCGGCGGGGGGCGAGATACGCAGTATTTT. Amino acids: CASSFRPSGGGRDTQYF.

Only a few counts were recorded for this clonotype. The chain recombines TRBV19 with TRBJ2-1, with 7 bases matching TRBD1. Germline loops: CDR1 LNHDA, CDR2 SQIVND (reference sequence). V trimming: 3 bases; J trimming: 6 bases; junction bases outside the gene matches: 14. This CDR3 comprises 17 residues. The CDR3 DNA reads as TGTGCCAGTAGTATTCCGGGACAGAGCTGGGCGTTCAATGAGCAGTTCTTC. Translation gives CASSIPGQSWAFNEQFF.

The table lists this clonotype with a few counts. The chain recombines TRBV7-2 with TRBJ1-2; 7 bases agree with TRBD1. The ends lost 7 bases at V and 7 bases at J; junction bases unmatched: 6. The germline CDR1 and CDR2 sequences are SGHTA and FQGNSA. CDR3 size: 12 residues. The CDR3 loop is CASTSDRTGYTF. In DNA, the CDR3 is TGTGCCAGCACCTCGGACAGGACTGGCTACACCTTC.

V usage is TRBV28 and J usage is TRBJ2-5; TRBD2 aligns across 8 bases. With V trimmed by 7 bases and J by 1 base, 5 bases remained unmatched. This CDR3 is built from 14 residues. CDR1 is MDHEN, CDR2 SYDVKM, per germline. The CDR3 DNA sequence: TGTGCCAGCACCGCGGGAGGTATCCAAGAGACCCAGTACTTC. Protein sequence: CASTAGGIQETQYF.

There are many counts of this clonotype. CDR3 coding DNA: TGTGCCAGCAGGAACAGCATTCTCTACGAGCAGTACTTC. It is translated as CASRNSILYEQYF. The chain employs TRBV12-3 or TRBV12-4 and TRBJ2-7; D unclear. V was cut by 6 bases and J by 3 bases, with 12 bases left in between. This CDR3 comprises 13 residues.

This clonotype was counted a few times. CDR3 nucleotide sequence: TGCAGTGCCGAAGCGGGGGCTGGATCACCCCTCCACTTT. Translation: CSAEAGAGSPLHF. This rearrangement joins TRBV20-1 to TRBJ1-6, with D perhaps matching TRBD1 (6 bases). Trimming stripped 6 bases from V and 10 bases from J, with 16 bases between. The CDR3 covers 13 residues. CDR1 is DFQATT, CDR2 SNEGSKA, per germline (reference sequence).

This clonotype was seen at least ten times. The chain uses TRBV7-2 and TRBJ2-3, with D hard to call. CDR1 is SGHTA and CDR2 is FQGNSA in the germline V gene. Trimming stripped 2 bases from V and 2 bases from J, with 11 bases between. The CDR3 is 15 residues long. The CDR3 region has the DNA TGTGCCAGCAGCTTATATAGTCCCCTCACAGATACGCAGTATTTT. Amino acids: CASSLYSPLTDTQYF.

This clonotype was found many times. This chain links TRBV7-2 with TRBJ2-7, with 7 bases aligning to TRBD1. The germline gives CDR1 SGHTA, CDR2 FQGNSA. Trimming took 4 bases from V and 2 from J; bases not matched to a gene: 14. The CDR3 totals 17 residues. The CDR3 DNA sequence: TGTGCCAGCAGCTCTAAGACAGGGTTGAAGAGGGCCTACGAGCAGTACTTC. As protein: CASSSKTGLKRAYEQYF.

A remark on this clonotype: Given a much more abundant clone one base away, this may be a read error. The chain joins TRBV7-8 to TRBJ2-5, with 8 nucleotides matching TRBD1. The CDR3 loop spans 11 amino acids. Looked up from germline, CDR1 is SGHVS and CDR2 is FQNEAQ. The trim removed 10 bases at V and 4 bases at J, leaving 2 bases unmatched. The CDR3 coding sequence is TGTGCCACCGGACAGGGAGAGACCCAGTACTTC. Protein product: CATGQGETQYF. The variable domain in full, completed from reference TRBV7-8 and TRBJ2-5, reads GAGVSQSPRYKVAKRGQDVALRCDPISGHVSLFWYQQALGQGPEFLTYFQNEAQLDKSGLPSDRFFAERPEGSVSTLKIQRTQQEDSAVYLCATGQGETQYFGPGTRLLVL.

The genes are TRBV27 and TRBJ2-7; TRBD2 is a possible D gene (6 bases). Trimming pared 5 bases from V and 5 bases from J, leaving 13 bases between. Germline CDR1 reads MNHEY; CDR2 reads SMNVEV (reference sequence). CDR3 size: 13 residues. CDR3 sequence: CASSPMRGDEQYF. The CDR3 DNA is TGTGCCAGCAGTCCTATGCGGGGCGACGAGCAGTACTTC.

This clonotype was seen more than once but under ten times. This chain uses TRBV7-2 with TRBJ2-7, with TRBD1 identical over 8 bases. Trimming at V came to 3 bases and at J to 6 bases, leaving 7 bases not matched to a gene. The germline CDR1 and CDR2 sequences are SGHTA and FQGNSA. The CDR3 is 14 amino acids. CDR3 coding DNA: TGTGCCAGCAGCTTGTCAACCGACAGGGGCGAGCAGTACTTC. It yields the protein CASSLSTDRGEQYF.

V usage is TRBV11-2 and J usage is TRBJ2-7; 7 positions match TRBD1. Germline CDR1 is SGHAT and CDR2 is FQNNGV. The CDR3 contains 17 residues. Trimming removed 4 bases from V and 7 bases from J; junction bases left unmatched: 19. CDR3 in DNA: TGTGCCAGCAGCTCATTCAGGGACAGAAGAGAGGCTGGGGAGCAGTACTTC. Amino acids: CASSSFRDRREAGEQYF.